Listed below are T cell receptor beta chains from one sample, sequenced in a study of blood T cell repertoires in COVID-19. The method was immunoSEQ multiplex PCR; TCRdb's version includes in-frame clones alone and lacks a portion of them. The sample carries about 99,000 clones, approximately 84% recorded once. The specimen sequenced was peripheral blood. These receptors were obtained from a human donor in a cohort sampled during active COVID-19. Each CDR3 is given with its conserved first and last residue.

v_gene,j_gene,CDR3aa
TRBV6-5,TRBJ1-5,CASTKDRASNQPQHF
TRBV28,TRBJ1-1,CASSLVGNRLNTEAFF
TRBV18,TRBJ1-4,CASSPTGATNEKLFF
TRBV27,TRBJ2-5,CASSPGRTSGGAETQYF
TRBV5-1,TRBJ2-5,CASSPGLLQETQYF
TRBV5-4,TRBJ1-1,CASRPPTGENTEAFF
TRBV7-3,TRBJ2-1,CASSLWVAGGPDEQFF
TRBV7-9,TRBJ2-7,CASSLGLPNEQYF
TRBV5-1,TRBJ2-5,CASTPGQGWIETQYF
TRBV6-5,TRBJ1-2,CASSTGSLYGYTF
TRBV2,TRBJ2-7,CASSLGQGAYEQYF
TRBV5-1,TRBJ2-1,CASSLAGTSGGNEQFF
TRBV10-2,TRBJ2-1,CASREDSSYNEQFF
TRBV27,TRBJ1-1,CASSTGNLGSAEAFF